The clone carrying this T cell receptor (beta chain) was detected ten times or more. Its antigen is currently unknown. V gave up 1 base and J gave up 4 bases, with 21 bases separating them. Germline CDR1 and CDR2: SGHVS and FNYEAQ. This CDR3 contains 18 residues. By 5'RACE with 10-nucleotide random UMIs, the cDNA was made. Using its own MiXCR run on the 5' RACE reads, TCRdb lists one record per CDR3 protein. The data hold approximately 29,000 distinct CDR3 sequences, with less than 15% observed a single time. These data are taken from a study of neurological immune-mediated disorders. General study findings and limits: The most TCR clonal expansion was seen in HTLV-1-associated myelopathy, whereas the least was seen in multiple sclerosis, below the level in healthy controls.

The TCR originated in a man between 60 and 75 years old in good health. The sequenced sample was PBMCs. The chain couples TRBV7-6 to TRBJ2-3, with D unresolved. The CDR3 sequence is CASSLDLWDEASADTQYF. The CDR3 region has the DNA TGTGCCAGCAGCTTAGATTTGTGGGATGAGGCAAGCGCAGATACGCAGTATTTT.